The entry that follows covers one TCR beta chain sequence. This sample is drawn from a study of blood T cell repertoires in COVID-19. The repertoire was sequenced with immunoSEQ multiplex PCR; TCRdb's copy has only in-frame clones and lacks some. The sample holds 350,000 to 450,000 clones, around nine tenths seen once. Sequenced material: peripheral blood. The sequence was collected from a human donor in a cohort sampled during active COVID-19.

CDR3 loop: CASSLSQAYYGYTF. The CDR3 DNA follows: TGTGCCAGCAGCTTAAGTCAGGCTTACTATGGCTACACCTTC. V and J are TRBV11-2 and TRBJ1-2; D is uncertain. This CDR3 contains 14 residues. Germline V gene lookup returns CDR1 SGHAT and CDR2 FQNNGV. V lost 2 bases to trimming and J lost 3 bases, with 10 bases between them.